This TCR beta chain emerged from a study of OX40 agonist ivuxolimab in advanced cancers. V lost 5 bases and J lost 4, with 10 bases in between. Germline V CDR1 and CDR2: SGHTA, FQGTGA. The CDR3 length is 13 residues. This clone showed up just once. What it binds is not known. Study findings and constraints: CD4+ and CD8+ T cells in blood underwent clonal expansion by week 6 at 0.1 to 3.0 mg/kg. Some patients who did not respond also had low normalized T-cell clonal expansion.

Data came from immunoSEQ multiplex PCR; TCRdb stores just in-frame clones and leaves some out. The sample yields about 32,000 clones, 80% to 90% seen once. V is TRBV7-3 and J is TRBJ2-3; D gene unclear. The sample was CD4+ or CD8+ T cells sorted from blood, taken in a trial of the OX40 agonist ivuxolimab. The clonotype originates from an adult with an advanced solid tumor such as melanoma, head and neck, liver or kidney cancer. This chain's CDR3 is CASSRSNPDTQYF. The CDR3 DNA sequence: TGTGCCAGCAGCCGCTCTAATCCAGATACGCAGTATTTT.